Shown below are 9 T cell receptor beta chains from a single sample sequenced in a study of T cells expressing NK-cell markers. TCRdb re-called the 5' RACE reads and shows each CDR3 protein once, DNA omitted. The sample's table shows 200,000 to 300,000 distinct CDR3 sequences. The sequenced material came from blood T cells: a sorted CD56 or NKG2C T cell subset, CD4+ or CD8+ T cells, or bulk PBMC T cells (not recorded which). All receptors derive from a man aged 18 to 29 in good health.

V gene TRBV21-1 combines with J gene TRBJ2-1. TRBV21-1 counts as a pseudogene. CDR3 length equals 15 residues. The CDR3: CASSKLPSSYNEQFF.

This chain uses TRBV25-1 with TRBJ1-2; the TCRdb call, TRBD1, lacks DNA for checking. This CDR3 spans 16 amino acids. CDR1 is MGHDK and CDR2 is SYGVNS in the germline V gene. The CDR3 sequence: CASSELDRATEYGYTF.

The chain recombines TRBV24-1 with TRBJ2-1; TCRdb gives TRBD2 as the D gene, but with no DNA this cannot be confirmed. The germline gives CDR1 KGHDR, CDR2 SFDVKD. This CDR3 contains 14 residues. The CDR3 spells CATSGGRGRYEQFF.

The V call is TRBV12-3 or TRBV12-4, the J call TRBJ1-3. There are 14 residues in the CDR3. CDR3 region: CASREGNIGNTIYF.

This chain connects TRBV6-1 to TRBJ1-1; the TCRdb call, TRBD1, lacks DNA for checking. The CDR3 extends over 15 amino acids. The germline gives CDR1 MNHNS, CDR2 SASEGT. CDR3 protein: CASSPTGPMNTEAFF.

The chain has TRBV4-2 and TRBJ2-7. In germline, CDR1 is LGHNA, CDR2 YNFKEQ. This CDR3 is built from 16 residues. This chain's CDR3 is CASSQDYHVGSYEQYF.

The chain combines TRBV24-1 with TRBJ1-3; TCRdb selects TRBD1, and the lack of DNA leaves this call unchecked. CDR3 length equals 14 residues. Germline V gene data show CDR1 as KGHDR and CDR2 as SFDVKD. This CDR3 reads CATSDAGAGNTIYF.

The V and J genes are TRBV7-2 and TRBJ2-7. The CDR3 spans 15 residues. Germline CDR1 SGHTA, CDR2 FQGNSA. The CDR3 sequence is CASSLAGQFNYEQYF. Full variable domain (missing parts from reference TRBV7-2 and TRBJ2-7): GAGVSQSPSNKVTEKGKDVELRCDPISGHTALYWYRQSLGQGLEFLIYFQGNSAPDKSGLPSDRFSAERTGGSVSTLTIQRTQQEDSAVYLCASSLAGQFNYEQYFGPGTRLTVT.

The chain recombines TRBV5-1 with TRBJ2-7; TCRdb selects TRBD2, and the lack of DNA leaves this call unchecked. Germline CDR1 SGHRS, CDR2 YFSETQ. This CDR3 is 15 amino acids long. Here the CDR3 reads CASSPRGQSSYEQYF.